The 2 T cell receptor beta chains presented below share a single source sample, sequenced in a study of cytomegalovirus exposure and HLA in healthy donors. With 60 Vbeta and 13 Jbeta primers, the PCR was carried out. This table comes from immunoSEQ multiplex PCR, and its TCRdb copy is limited to in-frame clones, with some not included. The table includes about 200,000 clones, around 79% detected once. The source material was PBMCs. The receptor source for this set is a woman in her twenties or thirties in good health and CMV-seropositive.

This sequence joins TRBV7-6 and TRBJ1-4; a possible D gene is TRBD1 (6 bases). The CDR3 consists of 14 residues. Germline assignment: CDR1 SGHVS and CDR2 FNYEAQ. Trimming cost V 5 bases and J 5 bases, with 12 bases left between them. The CDR3 coding sequence is TGTGCCAGCAGCCCGGGGCAGGGGAATGAAAAACTGTTTTTT. The encoded protein is CASSPGQGNEKLFF.

This chain uses TRBV14 with TRBJ2-1; 8 nucleotides line up with TRBD1. The CDR3 runs 17 residues. The junction had 5 bases not matched to a gene; V was cut back by 0 bases and J by 1 base. CDR1 is SGHDN, CDR2 FVKESK, per germline. This CDR3 reads CASSQDLGDRSYNEQFF. CDR3 DNA: TGTGCCAGCAGCCAAGATCTTGGGGACAGGTCCTACAATGAGCAGTTCTTC.